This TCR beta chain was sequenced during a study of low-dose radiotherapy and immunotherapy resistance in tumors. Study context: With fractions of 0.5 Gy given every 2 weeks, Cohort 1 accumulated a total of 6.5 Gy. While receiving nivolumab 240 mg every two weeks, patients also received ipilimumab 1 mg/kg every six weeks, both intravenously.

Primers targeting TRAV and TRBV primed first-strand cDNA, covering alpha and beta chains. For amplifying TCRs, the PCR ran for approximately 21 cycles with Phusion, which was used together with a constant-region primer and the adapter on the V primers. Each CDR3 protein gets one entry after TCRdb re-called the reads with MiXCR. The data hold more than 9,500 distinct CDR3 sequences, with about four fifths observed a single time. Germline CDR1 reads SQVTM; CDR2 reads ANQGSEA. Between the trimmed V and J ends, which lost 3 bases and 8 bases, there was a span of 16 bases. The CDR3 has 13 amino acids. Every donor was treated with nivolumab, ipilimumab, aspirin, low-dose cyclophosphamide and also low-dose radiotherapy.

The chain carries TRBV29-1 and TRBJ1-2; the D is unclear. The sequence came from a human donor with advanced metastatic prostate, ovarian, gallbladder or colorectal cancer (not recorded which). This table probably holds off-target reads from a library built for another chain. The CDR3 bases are TGCAGCGTTGAGGGGTTAAAGGGCGAGGGCTACACCTTC. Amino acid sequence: CSVEGLKGEGYTF. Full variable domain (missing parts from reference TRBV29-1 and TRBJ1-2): SAVISQKPSRDICQRGTSLTIQCQVDSQVTMMFWYRQQPGQSLTLIATANQGSEATYESGFVIDKFPISRPNLTFSTLTVSNMSPEDSSIYLCSVEGLKGEGYTFGSGTRLTVV.